A single T cell receptor beta chain is shown here with its context. The germline gives CDR1 SGHDT, CDR2 YYEEEE. With 2 bases removed from V and 1 base from J, the gap between germline ends came to 13 bases. This CDR3 has 16 residues. Libraries were prepared by immunoSEQ multiplex PCR; TCRdb keeps only in-frame clonotypes and omits some of them. The data contain about 27,000 clones, 87% of them singletons. The data stem from a study of lymphopenia after photon versus proton radiotherapy. The gene calls are TRBV5-6 and TRBJ2-1; D assignment may be TRBD1 or TRBD2 (6 bases each). This sample comprised peripheral blood, obtained from a patient treated with photon-based radiotherapy. The clonotype was recovered from a man aged 50 to 59 with gastric cancer. This chain's CDR3 is CASSLGGQGSYNEQFF. The CDR3 DNA follows: TGTGCCAGCAGCTTAGGGGGGCAAGGGTCCTACAATGAGCAGTTCTTC.